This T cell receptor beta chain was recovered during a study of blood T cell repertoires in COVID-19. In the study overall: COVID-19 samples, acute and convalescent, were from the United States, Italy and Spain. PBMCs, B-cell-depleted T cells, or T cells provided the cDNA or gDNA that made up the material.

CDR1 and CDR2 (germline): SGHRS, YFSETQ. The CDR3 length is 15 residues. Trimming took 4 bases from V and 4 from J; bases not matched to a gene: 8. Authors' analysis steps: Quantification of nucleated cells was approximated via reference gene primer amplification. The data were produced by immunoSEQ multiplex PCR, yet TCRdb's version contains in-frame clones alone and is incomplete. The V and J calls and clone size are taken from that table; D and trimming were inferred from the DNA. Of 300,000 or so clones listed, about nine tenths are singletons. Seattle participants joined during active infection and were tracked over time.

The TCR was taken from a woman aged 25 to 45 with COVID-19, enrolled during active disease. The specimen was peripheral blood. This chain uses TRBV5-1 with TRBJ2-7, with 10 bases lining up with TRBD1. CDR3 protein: CASSLFPGQGYEQYF. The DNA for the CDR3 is TGCGCCAGCAGCCTCTTTCCGGGACAGGGGTACGAGCAGTACTTC.